Sequencing of this T cell receptor (beta chain) was carried out in a study of shared clonotypes between healthy human individuals. This CDR3 region has 14 residues. Germline V lookup: CDR1 MDHEN, CDR2 SYDVKM. V was trimmed by 3 bases and J by 4 bases, leaving 12 bases between them. Comments on this clone: Its antigen is as yet unknown.

Assay used: immunoSEQ multiplex PCR; TCRdb lists only in-frame clones, some missing. This table has around 600,000 clones, roughly 98% appearing once. Regarding the study as a whole: Collection of samples was limited to blood; tissue repertoires likely differ. Sequencing of the sorted subsets was shown by rarefaction to be incomplete despite large depth. Some clonotypes were shared by all four sorted-subset donors, while others were not shared. The non-shared ones had lower generation probabilities than the shared ones.

Naive-designated CD8 cells lacked CD45RO, were positively enriched for CCR7, and omitted terminally differentiated effector memory CD45RA+ cells. Healthy HIV-negative adults without recent acute infections or vaccinations served as donors. The sample was naive CD8+ T cells sorted from blood. The chain is built from TRBV28 and TRBJ2-5; D ambiguous. The sequence was collected from a man younger than 45 in good health. CDR3 coding DNA: TGTGCCAGCAGTTTTACTCCGGGCGTAGAGACCCAGTACTTC. Translated, it gives CASSFTPGVETQYF.